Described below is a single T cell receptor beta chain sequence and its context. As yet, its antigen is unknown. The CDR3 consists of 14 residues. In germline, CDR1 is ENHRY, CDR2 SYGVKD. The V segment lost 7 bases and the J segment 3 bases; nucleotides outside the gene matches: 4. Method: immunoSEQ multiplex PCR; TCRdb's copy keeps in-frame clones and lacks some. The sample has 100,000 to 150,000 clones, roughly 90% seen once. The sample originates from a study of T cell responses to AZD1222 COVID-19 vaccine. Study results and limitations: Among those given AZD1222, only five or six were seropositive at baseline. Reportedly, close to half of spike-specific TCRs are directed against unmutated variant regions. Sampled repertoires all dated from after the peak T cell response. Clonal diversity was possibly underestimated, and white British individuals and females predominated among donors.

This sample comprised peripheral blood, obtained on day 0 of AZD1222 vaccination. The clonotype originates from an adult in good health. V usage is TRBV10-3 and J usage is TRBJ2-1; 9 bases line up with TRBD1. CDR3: CAINPTGGYNEQFF. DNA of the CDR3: TGTGCCATCAACCCGACAGGGGGCTACAATGAGCAGTTCTTC.